This T cell receptor (beta chain) was sequenced during a study of blood T cell repertoires in COVID-19 (dated by TCRdb to about 2020). In terms of the full investigation: Samples covering the acute and convalescent phases of COVID-19 were provided by collaborators in the United States, Italy and Spain. Nearly every sample came with metadata listing a de-identified subject ID, COVID-19 status, age in years and sex. The repertoires were released in a freely available public database intended as a resource for research on the immune response to SARS-CoV-2. Subjects who had been exposed to COVID-19, were actively infected with it, or had recovered from it provided the deeply sampled blood TCRbeta repertoires that made up the dataset. The material from the prospective study consisted of cDNA or gDNA derived from T cells, B-cell-depleted T cells, or PBMCs. Where HLA class I and class II types were available, the types were taken from metadata supplied by the sample provider, not from assay-based typing. The samples were drawn from the first 160 participants of the ongoing ImmuneRACE study and from roughly 1,300 subjects provided by 6 global collaborators. Study-wide findings and limitations: How much clinical and demographic metadata was included differed by source and by participant, and the metadata was provided uncurated.

Samples from volunteer blood donors who had recovered from COVID-19 were contributed by a second Seattle source. The collaborating institutions used their own protocols to collect whole blood in K2EDTA tubes. Collaborator samples were shipped for TCRbeta analysis as frozen whole blood, isolated PBMCs, or DNA extracted from either sample type. The immunoSEQ Assay, a bias-controlled multiplex PCR, was used to amplify TCRbeta CDR3 regions from genomic DNA. On the study's bioinformatics: Nucleated cell counts per sample were estimated from amplification of reference gene primers within the assay. To quantify the absolute abundance of each unique TCRbeta CDR3 rearrangement, sequence reads were collapsed and filtered. For each sample, productive Simpson clonality was calculated as the square root of Simpson's diversity index across productive rearrangements. The table comes from immuneACCESS by way of TCRdb, which keeps in-frame sequences with V and J called. Part of the clones is missing from these tables; in studies checked, under half for an unresolved V gene and the rest for unknown reasons. V and J calls and clone size are as listed in that table; D and trimming were resolved from the DNA. This sample is represented by 200,000 to 250,000 clones; under 90% of them were singletons. 4% to 6% of the sample is held by the ten biggest clonotypes.

Concerning this clone: Its antigen is unknown. No much larger clone is present one base from it, and per-base qualities are unavailable.

The sample comprised peripheral blood. The sequence was collected from a woman aged 55-70 years who had recovered from COVID-19.

For the CDR3, the sequence is CASSIGTDGYTF. At the DNA level, the sequence is TGTGCCAGTAGTATCGGGACAGATGGCTACACCTTC. The chain is encoded by TRBV19 joined to TRBJ1-2; 7 central bases correspond to TRBD1. The CDR3 contains 12 residues, cysteine and phenylalanine counted. Kept here is only the CDR3 DNA, which spans 36 bases and is read in frame from base 1. The germline V gene (reference sequence) gives CDR1 as LNHDA and CDR2 as SQIVND. Unmatched junction bases come to 1, with V trimmed by 3 bases and J by 6 bases.